The present entry profiles one T cell receptor beta chain with its context. The sample comes from a study of T cell changes during pregnancy in multiple sclerosis. Germline V gene data show CDR1 as MDHEN and CDR2 as SYDVKM. Trimming removed 4 bases from V and 0 bases from J, with 22 bases in between. The CDR3 has 19 residues. Generated by immunoSEQ multiplex PCR, the TCRdb table keeps only in-frame clones and is missing some. The sample includes about 48,000 clones, around 92% of them seen just once. The sample consisted of CD4+ T cells from peripheral blood mononuclear cells, taken in the second trimester of pregnancy. The receptor was isolated from a female donor in good health, enrolled as a control in a pregnancy study. The chain is built from TRBV28 and TRBJ2-4; D may be TRBD2 (7 bases). CDR3 DNA: TGTGCCAGCAGTTCTCTTGTCGGGGAGGGGGGGGAAGCCAAAAACATTCAGTACTTC. Protein sequence: CASSSLVGEGGEAKNIQYF.